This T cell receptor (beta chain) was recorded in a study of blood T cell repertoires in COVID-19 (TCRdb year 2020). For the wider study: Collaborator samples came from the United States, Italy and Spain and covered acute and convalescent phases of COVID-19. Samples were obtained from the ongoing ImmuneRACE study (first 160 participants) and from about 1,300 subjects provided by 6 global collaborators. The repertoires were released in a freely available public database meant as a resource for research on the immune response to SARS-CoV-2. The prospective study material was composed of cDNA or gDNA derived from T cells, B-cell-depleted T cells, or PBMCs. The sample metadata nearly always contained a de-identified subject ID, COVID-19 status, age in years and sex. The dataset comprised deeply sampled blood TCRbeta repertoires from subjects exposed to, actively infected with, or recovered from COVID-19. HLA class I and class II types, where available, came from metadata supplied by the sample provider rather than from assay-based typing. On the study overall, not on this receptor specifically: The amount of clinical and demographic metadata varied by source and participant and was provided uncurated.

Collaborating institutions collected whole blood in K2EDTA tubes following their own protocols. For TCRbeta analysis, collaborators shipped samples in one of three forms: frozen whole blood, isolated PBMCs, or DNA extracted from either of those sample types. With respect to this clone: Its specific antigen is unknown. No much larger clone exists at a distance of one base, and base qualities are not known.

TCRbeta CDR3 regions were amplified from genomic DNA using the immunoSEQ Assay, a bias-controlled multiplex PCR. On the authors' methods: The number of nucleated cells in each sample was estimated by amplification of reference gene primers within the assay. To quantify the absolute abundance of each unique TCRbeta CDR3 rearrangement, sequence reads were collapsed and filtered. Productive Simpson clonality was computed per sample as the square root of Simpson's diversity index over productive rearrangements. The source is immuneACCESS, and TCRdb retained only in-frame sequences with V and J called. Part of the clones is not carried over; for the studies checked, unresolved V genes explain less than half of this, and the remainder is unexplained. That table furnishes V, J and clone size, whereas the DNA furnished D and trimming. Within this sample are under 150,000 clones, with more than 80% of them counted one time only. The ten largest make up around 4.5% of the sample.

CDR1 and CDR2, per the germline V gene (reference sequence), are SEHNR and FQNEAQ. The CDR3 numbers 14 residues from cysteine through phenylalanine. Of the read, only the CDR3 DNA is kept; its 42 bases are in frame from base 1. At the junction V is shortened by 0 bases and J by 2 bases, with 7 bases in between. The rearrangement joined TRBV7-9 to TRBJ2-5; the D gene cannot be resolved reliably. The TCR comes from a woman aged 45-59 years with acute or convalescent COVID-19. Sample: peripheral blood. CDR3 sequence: CASSLAGKQETQYF. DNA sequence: TGTGCCAGCAGCTTAGCTGGCAAGCAAGAGACCCAGTACTTC.